This T cell receptor beta chain was found in a study of shared clonotypes between healthy human individuals. Assay used: immunoSEQ multiplex PCR; TCRdb lists only in-frame clones, some missing. The table lists 900,000 to 1,200,000 clones, 70% to 80% of them singletons, with more than 0.55% in the top ten. Study-level results: Generally, estimated richness proved larger in naive subsets than it did in memory subsets.

This clone has just a few counts. Its antigen is still unknown. The germline gives CDR1 MDHEN, CDR2 SYDVKM. This CDR3 spans 12 amino acids. With 10 bases removed from V and 13 bases from J, the gap between germline ends came to 22 bases. The TCR sequence derives from a man aged 18 to 30 in good health. Some clones in this sample may be carry-over from other donors' samples. The rearrangement joins TRBV28 to TRBJ1-1, with D maybe TRBD1 (6 bases). Sequencing input: memory CD4+ T cells from PBMCs. Subset noted: CD45RA-negative fraction. The CDR3 sequence is CATEGTSELSFF. CDR3 coding DNA: TGTGCCACAGAAGGGACATCGGAATTGAGTTTCTTT.